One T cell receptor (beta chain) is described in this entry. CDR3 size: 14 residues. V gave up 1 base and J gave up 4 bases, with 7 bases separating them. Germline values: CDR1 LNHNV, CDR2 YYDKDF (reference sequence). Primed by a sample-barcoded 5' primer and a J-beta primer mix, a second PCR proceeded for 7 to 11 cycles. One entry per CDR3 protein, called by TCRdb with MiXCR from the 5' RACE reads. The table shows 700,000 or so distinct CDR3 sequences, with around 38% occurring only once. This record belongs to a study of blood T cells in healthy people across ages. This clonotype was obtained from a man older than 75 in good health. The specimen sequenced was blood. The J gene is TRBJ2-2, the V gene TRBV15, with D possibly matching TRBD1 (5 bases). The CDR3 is CATSRGQSTGELFF. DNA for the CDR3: TGTGCCACCAGCAGAGGACAGTCCACCGGGGAGCTGTTTTTT.